This T cell receptor beta chain appears in the sequencing data of a study of cytomegalovirus exposure and HLA in healthy donors. A remark on this clone: Its antigen remains unknown.

The germline CDR1 and CDR2 sequences are LNHNV and YYDKDF (reference sequence). The V segment lost 0 bases and the J segment 4 bases; nucleotides outside the gene matches: 9. This CDR3 region has 18 residues. Nominally healthy donors were sampled, though unrecorded immune exposures were likely. Study-wide findings and caveats: Reported performance of the classifier showed diagnosis of cytomegalovirus status with high specificity and sensitivity. Researchers had no immune exposure information except CMV serostatus available.

A multiplex PCR was run with 60 Vbeta primers and 13 Jbeta primers. Sequencing used immunoSEQ multiplex PCR; TCRdb keeps in-frame clones, though not all of them. This repertoire shows some 80,000 clones, more than 60% found once; its top ten account for around an eighth. The chain joins TRBV15 to TRBJ2-6, with TRBD1 identical over 7 bases. The sequenced material came from PBMCs. This clonotype was sampled from a human donor in good health. The CDR3 loop reads CATSRDSTGAWGANVLTF. CDR3 nucleotide sequence: TGTGCCACCAGCAGAGACAGCACAGGGGCGTGGGGGGCCAACGTCCTGACTTTC.